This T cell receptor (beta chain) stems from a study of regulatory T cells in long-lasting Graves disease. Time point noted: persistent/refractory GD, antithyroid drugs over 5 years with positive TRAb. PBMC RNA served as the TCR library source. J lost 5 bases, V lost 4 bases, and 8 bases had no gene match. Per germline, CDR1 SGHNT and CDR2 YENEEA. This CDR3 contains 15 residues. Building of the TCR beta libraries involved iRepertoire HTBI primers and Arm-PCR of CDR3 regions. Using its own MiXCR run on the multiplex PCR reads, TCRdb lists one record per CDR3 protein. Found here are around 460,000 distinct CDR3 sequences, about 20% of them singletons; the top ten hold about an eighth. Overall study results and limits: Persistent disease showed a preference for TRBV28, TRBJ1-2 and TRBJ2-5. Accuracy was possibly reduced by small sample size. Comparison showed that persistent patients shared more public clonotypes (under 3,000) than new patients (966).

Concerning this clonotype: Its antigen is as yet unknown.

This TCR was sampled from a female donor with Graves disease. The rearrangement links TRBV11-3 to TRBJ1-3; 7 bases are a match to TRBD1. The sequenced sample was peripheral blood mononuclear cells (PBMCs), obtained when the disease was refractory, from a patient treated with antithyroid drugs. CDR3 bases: TGTGCCAGCAGCTCCTACGGGACAGAACGAAACACCATATATTTT. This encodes CASSSYGTERNTIYF.